This T cell receptor (beta chain) was found in a study of T cells in Graves' hyperthyroidism and ophthalmopathy (dated by TCRdb to about 2019). Background on the whole study: Peripheral blood was sampled at the time of initial diagnosis, prior to any treatment. A discovery cohort of approximately 97 patients, 43 with Graves' ophthalmopathy and fewer than 65 with stable Graves' hyperthyroidism, was used to find distinguishing TCR V-J signatures. Whether ophthalmopathy could be predicted prospectively was tested in an independent validation cohort made up of 18 hyperthyroidism patients plus 17 patients who later progressed to ophthalmopathy. The roughly 99 discovery patients were divided at random into training and test sets in a 7:3 ratio. Thyroid tissue and blood T-cell repertoires from about six Graves' hyperthyroidism patients were also compared in the study. After sampling, hyperthyroidism patients received methimazole starting at 30 mg daily, and ophthalmopathy patients received high-dose intravenous methylprednisolone. According to the paper, TCR Vbeta CDR3 sequencing was carried out on some 140 peripheral blood samples, which came from 40 to 45 ophthalmopathy, under 85 hyperthyroidism and about 17 progressor patients.

Study-wide findings and limitations: During validation, the model predicted progression to ophthalmopathy a median of about 5.9 months ahead of onset, with roughly 65% sensitivity and roughly 72% specificity. Most expanded thyroid clonotypes (frequency above 0.001) were also detected in blood, a finding suggesting that blood repertoires may reflect thyroid immune responses. A model built on a 13 V-J signature distinguished ophthalmopathy from stable hyperthyroidism, reaching 85% to 90% sensitivity and approximately 81% specificity in cross-validation and 80%/75% in testing. Sample size was not statistically predetermined, and investigators were not blinded to group allocation.

Trimmed from V: 3 bases; trimmed from J: 8 bases; junction bases lacking a gene match: 1. As encoded in the germline V gene, CDR1 is KGHSH while CDR2 is LQKENI. From cysteine to phenylalanine, the CDR3 is 12 amino acids long. The CDR3 DNA has 36 bases and is translated from base 1. The TCR beta CDR3 regions were amplified from the RNA transcripts. The first round of RT-PCR for the TCR CDR3 was performed with the HTBI primer set and the Qiagen OneStep RT-PCR kit. Libraries were constructed in a second round of multiplex PCR, after which size selection and purification were carried out. Libraries were sequenced paired-end with 100 bp reads on an Illumina HiSeq2000. The paper's processing steps were these. SOAPnuke was used to process the raw data, throwing out any read that contained adapters or uncalled bases, had a mean Phred below 15, or lacked an exact constant-primer or identifier match. High-quality paired reads were merged using COPE v1.2.5, and each unique nucleotide sequence was defined as a clonotype. MiTCR v1.1 was used to align the clonotypes against IMGT TRBV, TRBD and TRBJ reference segments. Analysis was restricted to V-J combinations with a frequency above 0.0001, which covered roughly 99% of repertoires. A TCS score was defined as the ratio between F50 (clonal expansion) and ExV (chaos), using BLOSUM62-based TCRdist between CDR3 peptides within each V-J. Welch's t-statistics and random forest reduced 514 V-J features to some 14, which were used in a naive Bayes classifier (R e1071). The public reads were reanalyzed by TCRdb: fastp trimming at Q25, MiXCR alignment, in-frame beta chains only. Entries that share a CDR3 protein sequence are merged under the most common genes and DNA. TCRdb assigned the V and J calls; the authors' analysis was not used. The sample data list 500,000 to 800,000 distinct CDR3 sequences, and about 14% of these were observed just once. Together, the top ten hold 12% of the sample.

Many counts were recorded for this clonotype. Its antigen remains undetermined. Base qualities were left out, and no much larger clone turns up one base away. In the ophthalmopathy patients, disease was moderately to severely active, with a Clinical Activity Score of 3 or more, a NOSPECS grade of 4 or more, and a duration of less than 3 months. Exclusion was applied to patients with uncontrolled infections, other autoimmune diseases, pregnancy or lactation. Clinical symptoms, serum thyroxine and TRAb, thyroid ultrasound, and orbital computed tomography formed the basis for the diagnoses. Ficoll-Paque density gradient centrifugation was used to isolate PBMCs from approximately 10 ml of fresh peripheral blood. Trizol reagent was used to extract total RNA, and RNA quality was then checked on an Agilent 2100 Bioanalyzer.

This TCR came from a woman between 50 and 59 years old with Graves' ophthalmopathy. The sample consisted of blood. This chain joins TRBV18 to TRBJ2-1; the central 7 bases match TRBD2. The sequence in DNA is TGTGCCAGCTCACCGAGCGGGGATGAGCAGTTCTTC. This gives the protein CASSPSGDEQFF.